This TCR beta chain was sequenced in a study of blood T cell repertoires in COVID-19. Germline CDR1 and CDR2: SGHRS and YFSETQ. CDR3 length: 14 residues. The trim removed 1 base at V and 7 bases at J, leaving 8 bases unmatched. Using immunoSEQ multiplex PCR, the repertoire was profiled, and TCRdb retains in-frame clones only, with some absent. The sample gives fewer than 90,000 clones, 90% to 95% of which show up once; around 4.7% is in the top ten. The sequence was collected from a human donor with active COVID-19. The donor label of this sample is uncertain. V is TRBV5-1 and J is TRBJ2-7, with TRBD2 matching over 7 bases. Sample: peripheral blood. CDR3 protein: CASSLSPGTKEQYF. CDR3 nucleotide sequence: TGCGCCAGCAGCTTGTCTCCAGGGACTAAAGAGCAGTACTTC.